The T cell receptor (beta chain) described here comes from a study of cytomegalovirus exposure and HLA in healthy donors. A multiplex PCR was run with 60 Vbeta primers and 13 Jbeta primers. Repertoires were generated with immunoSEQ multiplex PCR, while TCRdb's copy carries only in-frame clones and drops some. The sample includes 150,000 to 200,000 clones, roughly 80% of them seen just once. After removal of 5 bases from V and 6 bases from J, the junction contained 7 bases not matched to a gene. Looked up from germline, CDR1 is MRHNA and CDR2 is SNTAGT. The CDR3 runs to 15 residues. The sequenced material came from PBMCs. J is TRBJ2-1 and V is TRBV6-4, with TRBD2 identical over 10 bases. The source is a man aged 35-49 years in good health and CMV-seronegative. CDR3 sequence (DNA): TGTGCCAGCAGTATGGCTAGCGGGAGTTTCAATGAGCAGTTCTTC. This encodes CASSMASGSFNEQFF.